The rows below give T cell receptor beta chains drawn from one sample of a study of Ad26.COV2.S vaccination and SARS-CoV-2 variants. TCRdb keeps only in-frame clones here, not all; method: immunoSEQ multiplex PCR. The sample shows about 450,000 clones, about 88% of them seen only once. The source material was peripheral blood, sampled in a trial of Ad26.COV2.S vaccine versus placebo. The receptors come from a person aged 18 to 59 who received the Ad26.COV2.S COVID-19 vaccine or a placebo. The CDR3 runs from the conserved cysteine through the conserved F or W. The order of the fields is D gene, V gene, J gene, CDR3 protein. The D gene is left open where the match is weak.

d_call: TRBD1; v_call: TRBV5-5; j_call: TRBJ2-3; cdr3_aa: CASSHRGADTQYF
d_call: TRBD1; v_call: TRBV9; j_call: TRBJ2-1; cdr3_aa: CASSVRTGYNEQFF
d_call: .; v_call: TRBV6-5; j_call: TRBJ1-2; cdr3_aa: CASSYSGTGGYGYTF
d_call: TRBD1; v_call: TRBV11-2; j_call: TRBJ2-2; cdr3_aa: CASSPTGNGGELFF
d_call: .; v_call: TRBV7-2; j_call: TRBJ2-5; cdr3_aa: CASSLGRPVRQETQYF
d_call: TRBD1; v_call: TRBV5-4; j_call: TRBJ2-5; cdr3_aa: CASSETGGQETQYF
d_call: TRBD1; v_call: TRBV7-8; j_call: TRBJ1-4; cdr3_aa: CASSPDRTGNEKLFF
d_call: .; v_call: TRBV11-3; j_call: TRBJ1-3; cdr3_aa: CASSLAGGGDSGNTIYF
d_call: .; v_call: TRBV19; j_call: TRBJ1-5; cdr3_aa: CASSIDRRIGQPQHF
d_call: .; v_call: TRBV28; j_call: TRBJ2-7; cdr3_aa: CASSSITDRTYEQYF